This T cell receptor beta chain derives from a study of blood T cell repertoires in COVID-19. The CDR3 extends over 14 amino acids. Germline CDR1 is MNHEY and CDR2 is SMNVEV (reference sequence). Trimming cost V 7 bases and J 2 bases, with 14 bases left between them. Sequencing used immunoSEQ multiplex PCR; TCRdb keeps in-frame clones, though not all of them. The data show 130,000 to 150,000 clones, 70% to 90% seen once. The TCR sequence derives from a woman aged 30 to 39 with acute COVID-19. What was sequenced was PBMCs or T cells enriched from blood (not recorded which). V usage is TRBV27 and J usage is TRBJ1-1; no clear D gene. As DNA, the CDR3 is TGTGCCAGCACCTCGCGGGGTGCCAACACTGAAGCTTTCTTT. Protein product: CASTSRGANTEAFF.